The 9 T cell receptor beta chains in this list originate from one sample, sequenced in a study of blood T cells in healthy people across ages. The use of a sample-barcoded 5' primer and a J-beta primer mix characterized a second PCR of roughly 6 to 11 cycles. TCRdb re-called the 5' RACE reads through MiXCR, storing one row per CDR3 protein. Among roughly 1.9 million distinct CDR3 sequences listed, about two fifths were seen once. Source material: blood. These receptors came from a human donor in good health.

In this sample, this clonotype turned up a few times. CDR3 bases: TGTGCCAGCAGCTTAGATACTGGCTACGAGCAGTACTTC. It is translated as CASSLDTGYEQYF. The genes are TRBV7-6 and TRBJ2-7; D is ambiguous. CDR3 size: 13 residues. V lost 1 base and J 3 bases, leaving 7 bases between the germline ends. The germline V gene encodes CDR1 SGHVS and CDR2 FNYEAQ.

The chain joins TRBV5-6 to TRBJ1-5; 11 positions agree with TRBD1. The germline V gene has CDR1 SGHDT and CDR2 YYEEEE. The CDR3 extends over 13 amino acids. The CDR3 protein is CAWEGQGDQPQHF. CDR3 bases: TGTGCTTGGGAGGGACAGGGGGACCAGCCCCAGCATTTT.

The CDR3 nucleotides read TGTGCCACCAGTCAGCTAGCGGGGGACACAGATACGCAGTATTTT. Its translation is CATSQLAGDTDTQYF. This chain uses TRBV15 with TRBJ2-3, with 10 bases lining up with TRBD2. This CDR3 is 15 amino acids long. Per germline, CDR1 LNHNV and CDR2 YYDKDF (reference sequence). The trim removed 6 bases at V and 2 bases at J, leaving 5 bases unmatched.

This clonotype came up a few times. The chain employs TRBV10-3 and TRBJ2-1, with 9 bases fitting TRBD1. Trimming cost V 6 bases and J 15 bases; bases outside gene matches: 6. Germline V gene sequence: CDR1 ENHRY, CDR2 SYGVKD. The CDR3 contains 11 residues. CDR3 bases: TGTGCCATCAGCGAAGGGACAGGGTGGTTCTTC. Protein: CAISEGTGWFF.

The V gene is TRBV28, the J gene TRBJ1-5; D is possibly TRBD1 (5 bases). The CDR3 runs 14 residues. V was trimmed by 6 bases and J by 5 bases, leaving 14 bases between them. Germline V gene sequence: CDR1 MDHEN, CDR2 SYDVKM. The CDR3 nucleotides read TGTGCCAGCAGGCCAGGGAGACGGGATCAGCCCCAGCATTTT. Amino acids: CASRPGRRDQPQHF.

The V and J genes are TRBV28 and TRBJ1-5, with D hard to call. Trimming removed 6 bases at V and 2 bases at J, with 14 bases between. The CDR3 loop spans 15 amino acids. The V gene's germline CDR1 is MDHEN and CDR2 SYDVKM. This CDR3 reads CASSSPGSGNQPQHF. The DNA of the CDR3 is TGTGCCAGCAGCTCCCCGGGTTCGGGCAATCAGCCCCAGCATTTT. Full variable domain (remainder filled in from reference TRBV28 and TRBJ1-5): DVKVTQSSRYLVKRTGEKVFLECVQDMDHENMFWYRQDPGLGLRLIYFSYDVKMKEKGDIPEGYSVSREKKERFSLILESASTNQTSMYLCASSSPGSGNQPQHFGDGTRLSIL.

The V call is TRBV6-5, the J call TRBJ2-5; D is perhaps TRBD1 (5 bases). Germline assignment: CDR1 MNHEY and CDR2 SVGAGI. V was trimmed by 2 bases and J by 5 bases, leaving 12 bases between them. The CDR3 covers 14 residues. CDR3 residues: CASSYRTRLETQYF. In nucleotides, the CDR3 is TGTGCCAGCAGTTACCGGACACGACTGGAGACCCAGTACTTC.

The chain links TRBV6-2 or TRBV6-3 to TRBJ2-5, with D uncertain. The CDR3 is made up of 11 amino acids. Germline values: CDR1 MNHEY, CDR2 SVGEGT. Trimming cost V 7 bases and J 5 bases, with 8 bases left between them. The CDR3 DNA reads TGTGCCAGCACCTACAGCGAGACCCAGTACTTC. The encoded protein is CASTYSETQYF.

The chain combines TRBV7-8 with TRBJ2-1; D assignment may be TRBD1 or TRBD2 (6 bases each). The CDR3 extends over 16 amino acids. CDR1 is SGHVS, CDR2 FQNEAQ, per germline. V lost 5 bases and J 1 base, leaving 15 bases between the germline ends. CDR3 sequence reads: CASSPGGGKSYNEQFF. The CDR3 DNA follows: TGTGCCAGCAGCCCAGGAGGGGGGAAATCCTACAATGAGCAGTTCTTC.